Listed below are T cell receptor beta chains from one sample, sequenced in a study of blood T cells in healthy people across ages. TCRdb re-analysed the 5' RACE reads in MiXCR, keeping a single row per CDR3 protein. The sample holds fewer than 700,000 distinct CDR3 sequences, around 50% seen once. The sequencing sample was made of blood. These receptors originate from a man aged 80 or over in good health. The CDR3 runs from the conserved cysteine through the conserved F or W. A D gene is named only where the DNA matches it firmly. Size is stated for part of the rows, as once, few or many counts, or as a class when the clone is expanded.

D: -
size: -
J: TRBJ2-3
V: TRBV14
CDR3: CASSPTDSPTPYVATQYF
DNA: TGTGCCAGCAGCCCCACGGACAGCCCGACGCCCTATGTAGCTACGCAGTATTTT

D: -
size: many
J: TRBJ2-3
V: TRBV7-2
CDR3: CASRGVTDTQYF
DNA: TGTGCCAGCAGGGGGGTCACAGATACGCAGTATTTT

D: -
size: -
J: TRBJ1-1
V: TRBV12-3/TRBV12-4
CDR3: CASSGEFTEAFF
DNA: TGTGCCAGCTCGGGGGAATTCACTGAAGCTTTCTTT

D: TRBD2
size: once
J: TRBJ2-1
V: TRBV9
CDR3: CASSVAQRGTTGGQFF
DNA: TGTGCCAGCAGCGTAGCTCAGCGGGGGACCACCGGGGGGCAGTTCTTC

D: TRBD1
size: -
J: TRBJ2-7
V: TRBV3-1
CDR3: CASSQGQPYEQYF
DNA: TGTGCCAGCAGCCAGGGACAGCCTTACGAGCAGTACTTC

D: TRBD1
size: few
J: TRBJ1-5
V: TRBV6-6
CDR3: CASSPGNRGNSNQPQHF
DNA: TGTGCCAGCAGCCCCGGAAACAGGGGTAATAGCAATCAGCCCCAGCATTTT

D: -
size: -
J: TRBJ1-1
V: TRBV20-1
CDR3: CSVNDEGGGTEAFF
DNA: TGCAGTGTTAATGATGAGGGAGGCGGGACTGAAGCTTTCTTT

D: -
size: -
J: TRBJ2-7
V: TRBV20-1
CDR3: CSAPRPSSYEQYF
DNA: TGCAGCGCCCCGAGACCCTCCTCCTACGAGCAGTACTTC

D: TRBD2
size: -
J: TRBJ2-5
V: TRBV20-1
CDR3: CSARGTSGRVQETQYF
DNA: TGCAGTGCTAGGGGGACTAGCGGGAGGGTACAAGAGACCCAGTACTTC

D: TRBD1
size: many
J: TRBJ2-7
V: TRBV6-6
CDR3: CASSYGTVGWQYF
DNA: TGTGCCAGCAGTTACGGGACAGTGGGGTGGCAGTACTTC

D: TRBD2
size: -
J: TRBJ2-5
V: TRBV5-1
CDR3: CASSFTSGSETQYF
DNA: TGCGCCAGCAGCTTTACTAGCGGGAGTGAGACCCAGTACTTC

D: -
size: -
J: TRBJ2-3
V: TRBV3-1
CDR3: CASSQDRTSGTQYF
DNA: TGTGCCAGCAGCCAAGATAGGACCTCTGGTACGCAGTATTTT

D: -
size: few
J: TRBJ2-7
V: TRBV7-2
CDR3: CASSPRRSEYEQYF
DNA: TGTGCCAGCAGCCCCCGTCGCAGCGAGTACGAGCAGTACTTC

D: TRBD1
size: -
J: TRBJ1-2
V: TRBV11-2
CDR3: CASSLNGQDNYGYTF
DNA: TGTGCCAGCAGCTTGAACGGACAGGATAACTATGGCTACACCTTC

D: -
size: -
J: TRBJ1-1
V: TRBV29-1
CDR3: CSVRVGNTEAFF
DNA: TGCAGCGTTAGGGTCGGGAACACTGAAGCTTTCTTT

D: -
size: -
J: TRBJ2-5
V: TRBV5-4
CDR3: CASSLEPHRWETQYF
DNA: TGTGCCAGCAGCTTGGAACCGCACCGGTGGGAGACCCAGTACTTC

D: TRBD2
size: many
J: TRBJ2-3
V: TRBV6-5
CDR3: CASSYTREGTDTQYF
DNA: TGTGCCAGCAGTTACACGCGGGAGGGCACAGATACGCAGTATTTT

D: TRBD1
size: -
J: TRBJ1-1
V: TRBV29-1
CDR3: CSVDRMAGGRTEAFF
DNA: TGCAGCGTTGATAGGATGGCAGGGGGCCGGACTGAAGCTTTCTTT

D: TRBD2
size: few
J: TRBJ2-1
V: TRBV20-1
CDR3: CSARASGETYNEQFF
DNA: TGCAGTGCTAGAGCCAGCGGGGAAACCTACAATGAGCAGTTCTTC

D: -
size: -
J: TRBJ2-5
V: TRBV4-2
CDR3: CASSQDMGPENILEETQYF
DNA: TGTGCCAGCAGCCAGGACATGGGGCCGGAAAATATTTTGGAAGAGACCCAGTACTTC

D: -
size: -
J: TRBJ1-1
V: TRBV19
CDR3: CASRVTRNTEAFF
DNA: TGTGCCAGTAGGGTCACGAGGAACACTGAAGCTTTCTTT

D: TRBD1
size: few
J: TRBJ2-4
V: TRBV28
CDR3: CASSLMGTGKNIQYF
DNA: TGTGCCAGCAGTTTAATGGGGACAGGGAAAAACATTCAGTACTTC

D: -
size: -
J: TRBJ2-1
V: TRBV7-8
CDR3: CASSTDMPTYNEQFF
DNA: TGTGCCAGCAGCACCGACATGCCTACCTACAATGAGCAGTTCTTC

D: TRBD2
size: few
J: TRBJ2-4
V: TRBV6-2/TRBV6-3
CDR3: CASSANGRASTNIQYF
DNA: TGTGCCAGCAGTGCCAACGGGAGGGCCAGTACCAACATTCAGTACTTC

D: TRBD1
size: -
J: TRBJ1-6
V: TRBV9
CDR3: CASSATEPGQGDYNSPLHF
DNA: TGTGCCAGCAGCGCAACAGAGCCGGGACAGGGAGACTATAATTCACCCCTCCACTTT

D: -
size: -
J: TRBJ1-1
V: TRBV7-2
CDR3: CASSLDFNGASAFF
DNA: TGTGCCAGCAGCCTTGATTTCAACGGGGCGTCAGCTTTCTTT

D: TRBD2
size: -
J: TRBJ2-1
V: TRBV9
CDR3: CASSVVGGREQFF
DNA: TGTGCCAGCAGCGTAGTGGGAGGGCGTGAGCAGTTCTTC

D: -
size: -
J: TRBJ2-6
V: TRBV7-2
CDR3: CASSFLGANVLTF
DNA: TGTGCCAGCAGCTTTCTTGGGGCCAACGTCCTGACTTTC

D: -
size: few
J: TRBJ2-4
V: TRBV4-3
CDR3: CASSQGTIGIQYF
DNA: TGCGCCAGCAGCCAAGGGACTATTGGCATTCAGTACTTC

D: -
size: few
J: TRBJ2-5
V: TRBV7-2
CDR3: CASSYYGSLTETQYF
DNA: TGTGCCAGCAGCTACTACGGAAGCCTCACAGAGACCCAGTACTTC

D: -
size: few
J: TRBJ2-6
V: TRBV5-6
CDR3: CASSFGSGANVLTF
DNA: TGTGCCAGCAGCTTTGGGTCTGGGGCCAACGTCCTGACTTTC

D: TRBD2
size: -
J: TRBJ2-1
V: TRBV28
CDR3: CASSSPPPSGRAPGEQFF
DNA: TGTGCCAGCAGTTCCCCCCCTCCTAGCGGGAGGGCCCCAGGTGAGCAGTTCTTC

D: -
size: -
J: TRBJ2-7
V: TRBV27
CDR3: CARVDRQPKGGYF
DNA: TGTGCCCGGGTAGACAGACAGCCTAAGGGTGGGTACTTC

D: -
size: -
J: TRBJ1-5
V: TRBV27
CDR3: CASSLRGRVDQPQHF
DNA: TGTGCCAGCAGCCTGCGGGGCAGGGTGGATCAGCCCCAGCATTTT

D: -
size: -
J: TRBJ2-7
V: TRBV29-1
CDR3: CSVEALRGTRYEQYF
DNA: TGCAGCGTTGAAGCCCTTCGGGGGACCCGCTACGAGCAGTACTTC

D: TRBD2
size: -
J: TRBJ2-1
V: TRBV7-2
CDR3: CASSASGGIYNEQFF
DNA: TGTGCCAGCAGCGCAAGCGGGGGGATTTACAATGAGCAGTTCTTC

D: -
size: -
J: TRBJ2-7
V: TRBV12-3/TRBV12-4
CDR3: CASSPQGNSYEQYF
DNA: TGTGCCAGCAGCCCACAGGGAAACTCCTACGAGCAGTACTTC

D: -
size: -
J: TRBJ1-2
V: TRBV4-3
CDR3: CASSQDTSRHYGYTF
DNA: TGCGCCAGCAGCCAAGATACGAGTAGGCACTATGGCTACACCTTC

D: TRBD2
size: -
J: TRBJ2-1
V: TRBV4-3
CDR3: CASSQVWLAGGIYNEQFF
DNA: TGCGCCAGCAGCCAAGTCTGGCTAGCGGGGGGCATTTACAATGAGCAGTTCTTC

D: -
size: few
J: TRBJ2-1
V: TRBV29-1
CDR3: CSPRVGPYNEQFF
DNA: TGCAGCCCCCGAGTGGGTCCATACAATGAGCAGTTCTTC

D: TRBD2
size: -
J: TRBJ2-3
V: TRBV7-6
CDR3: CASSLVASGGYGDTQYF
DNA: TGTGCCAGCAGCTTAGTAGCTAGCGGGGGGTATGGAGATACGCAGTATTTT

D: -
size: few
J: TRBJ2-5
V: TRBV29-1
CDR3: CSAGGLPGEIQYF
DNA: TGCAGCGCCGGTGGACTCCCAGGAGAGATCCAGTACTTC

D: TRBD1
size: -
J: TRBJ2-7
V: TRBV9
CDR3: CASSGGTGGIYEQYF
DNA: TGTGCCAGCAGCGGAGGGACAGGGGGCATCTACGAGCAGTACTTC

D: TRBD2
size: -
J: TRBJ2-1
V: TRBV3-1
CDR3: CASSQAPTPGLVMFF
DNA: TGTGCCAGCAGCCAAGCTCCAACTCCGGGACTAGTCATGTTCTTC

D: -
size: once
J: TRBJ2-7
V: TRBV20-1
CDR3: CSASGVTPYEQYF
DNA: TGCAGTGCTAGCGGGGTTACTCCCTACGAGCAGTACTTC

D: -
size: once
J: TRBJ1-2
V: TRBV13
CDR3: CASSLEVQGANYGYTF
DNA: TGTGCCAGCAGCTTAGAAGTCCAGGGAGCTAACTATGGCTACACCTTC

D: TRBD2
size: -
J: TRBJ2-7
V: TRBV5-8
CDR3: CASSGTSGRAVYEQYF
DNA: TGTGCCAGCAGCGGGACTAGCGGGAGGGCCGTCTACGAGCAGTACTTC

D: -
size: few
J: TRBJ1-1
V: TRBV18
CDR3: CASSPAQNGEAFF
DNA: TGTGCCAGCTCACCGGCACAGAATGGTGAAGCTTTCTTT

D: -
size: -
J: TRBJ2-1
V: TRBV6-5
CDR3: CASSYSFQGGFGYNEQFF
DNA: TGTGCCAGCAGTTACTCATTTCAGGGGGGCTTCGGGTACAATGAGCAGTTCTTC

D: -
size: -
J: TRBJ2-7
V: TRBV29-1
CDR3: CSVGQPYEQYF
DNA: TGCAGCGTGGGGCAGCCCTACGAGCAGTACTTC

D: -
size: -
J: TRBJ2-1
V: TRBV7-9
CDR3: CASRPPGDEQFF
DNA: TGTGCCAGCCGCCCCCCTGGGGACGAGCAGTTCTTC

D: -
size: many
J: TRBJ2-5
V: TRBV29-1
CDR3: CSVEAGQQETQYF
DNA: TGCAGCGTTGAAGCCGGACAGCAAGAGACCCAGTACTTC

D: -
size: few
J: TRBJ2-6
V: TRBV15
CDR3: CATSTTLAGPGANVLTF
DNA: TGTGCCACCAGCACCACTCTTGCGGGCCCTGGGGCCAACGTCCTGACTTTC